This TCR beta chain was sequenced during a study of T-cell reconstitution after alpha-beta-depleted transplantation in children. Germline CDR1 is GTSNPN and CDR2 is SVGIG (reference sequence). CDR3 length: 14 amino acids. V lost 6 bases and J lost 3, with 18 bases in between. Preparation of the TCRbeta library involved a method that used unique molecular identifiers. One entry per CDR3 protein results from TCRdb running MiXCR on the PCR reads. The sample carries about 240,000 distinct CDR3 sequences, 12% recorded once. This clonotype appeared a few times. The rearrangement links TRBV30 to TRBJ2-7, with D possibly TRBD2 on 6 matching bases. The receptor was derived from a human donor who donated a stem cell graft to a child with acute lymphoblastic leukemia. The material was PBMCs from the stem cell graft donor, obtained from the stem cell graft. CDR3 bases: TGTGCCTGTCCAGCGGGCAGGCAGGGCTACGAGCAGTACTTC. It specifies CACPAGRQGYEQYF.